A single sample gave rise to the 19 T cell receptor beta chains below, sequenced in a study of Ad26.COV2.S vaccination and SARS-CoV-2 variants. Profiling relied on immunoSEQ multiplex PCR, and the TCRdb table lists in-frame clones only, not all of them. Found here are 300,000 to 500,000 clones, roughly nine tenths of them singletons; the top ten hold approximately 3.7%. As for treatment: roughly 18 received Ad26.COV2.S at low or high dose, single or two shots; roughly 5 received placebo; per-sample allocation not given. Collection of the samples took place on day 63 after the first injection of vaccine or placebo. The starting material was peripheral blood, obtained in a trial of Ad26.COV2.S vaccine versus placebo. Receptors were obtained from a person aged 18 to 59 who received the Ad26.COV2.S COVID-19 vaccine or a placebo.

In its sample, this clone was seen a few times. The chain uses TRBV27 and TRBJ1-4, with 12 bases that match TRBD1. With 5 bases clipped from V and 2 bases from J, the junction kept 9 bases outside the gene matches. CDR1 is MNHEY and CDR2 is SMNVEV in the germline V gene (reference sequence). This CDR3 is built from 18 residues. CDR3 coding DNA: TGTGCCAGCAGTCTCCTGGGGACAGGGGGCGTCACTAATGAAAAACTGTTTTTT. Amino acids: CASSLLGTGGVTNEKLFF.

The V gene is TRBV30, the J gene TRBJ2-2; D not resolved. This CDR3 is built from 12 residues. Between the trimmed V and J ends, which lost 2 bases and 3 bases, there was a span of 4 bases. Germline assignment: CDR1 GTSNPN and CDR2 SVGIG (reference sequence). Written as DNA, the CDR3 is TGTGCCTGGAGTTCAGACACCGGGGAGCTGTTTTTT. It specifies CAWSSDTGELFF.

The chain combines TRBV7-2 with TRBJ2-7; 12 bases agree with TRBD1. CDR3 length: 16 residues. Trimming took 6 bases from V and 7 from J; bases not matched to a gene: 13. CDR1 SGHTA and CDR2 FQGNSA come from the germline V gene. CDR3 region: CASRRTGGQGAYEQYF. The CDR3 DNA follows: TGTGCCAGCAGGCGAACCGGGGGACAGGGGGCTTATGAGCAGTACTTC.

CDR3 region: CASSQGGRTSGDEQYF. The CDR3, as DNA: TGTGCCAGCAGCCAAGGTGGGCGCACCTCGGGGGACGAGCAGTACTTC. The chain recombines TRBV4-2 with TRBJ2-7, with D perhaps matching TRBD2 (6 bases). This CDR3 comprises 16 residues. CDR1 and CDR2 (germline): LGHNA, YNFKEQ. Trimming removed 1 base from V and 5 bases from J, with 18 bases in between.

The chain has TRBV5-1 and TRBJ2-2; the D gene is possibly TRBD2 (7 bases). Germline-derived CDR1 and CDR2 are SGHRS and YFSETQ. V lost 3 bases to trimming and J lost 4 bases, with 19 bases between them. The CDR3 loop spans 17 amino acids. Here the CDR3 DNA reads TGCGCCAGCAGCTCGAGGGGGGGCGAAGTACCCACCGGGGAGCTGTTTTTT. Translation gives CASSSRGGEVPTGELFF. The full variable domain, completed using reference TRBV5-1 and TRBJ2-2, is KAGVTQTPRYLIKTRGQQVTLSCSPISGHRSVSWYQQTPGQGLQFLFEYFSETQRNKGNFPGRFSGRQFSNSRSEMNVSTLELGDSALYLCASSSRGGEVPTGELFFGEGSRLTVL.

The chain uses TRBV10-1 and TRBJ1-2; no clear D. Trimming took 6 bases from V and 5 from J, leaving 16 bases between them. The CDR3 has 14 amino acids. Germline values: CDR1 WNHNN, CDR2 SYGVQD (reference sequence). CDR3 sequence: CASSETAQPYGYTF. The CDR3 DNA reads TGCGCCAGCAGCGAGACGGCCCAACCTTATGGCTACACCTTC.

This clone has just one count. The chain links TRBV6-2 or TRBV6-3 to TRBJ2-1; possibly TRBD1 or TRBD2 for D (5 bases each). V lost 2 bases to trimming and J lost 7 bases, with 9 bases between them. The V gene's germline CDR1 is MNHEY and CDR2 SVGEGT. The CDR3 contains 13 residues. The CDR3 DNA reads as TGTGCCAGCAGTTACGGGGGAAGGAATGAGCAGTTCTTC. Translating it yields CASSYGGRNEQFF.

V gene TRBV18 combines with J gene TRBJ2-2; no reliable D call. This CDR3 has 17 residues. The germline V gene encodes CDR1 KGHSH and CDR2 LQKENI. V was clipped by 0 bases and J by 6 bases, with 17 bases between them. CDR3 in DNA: TGTGCCAGCTCACCACCGGAAGGGCGAGGTGATTCCGGGGAGCTGTTTTTT. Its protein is CASSPPEGRGDSGELFF.

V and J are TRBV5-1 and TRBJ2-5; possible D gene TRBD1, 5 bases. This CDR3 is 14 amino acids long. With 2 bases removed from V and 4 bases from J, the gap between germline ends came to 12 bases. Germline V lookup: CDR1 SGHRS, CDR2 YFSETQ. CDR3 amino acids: CASSFAGSRETQYF. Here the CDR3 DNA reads TGCGCCAGCAGCTTCGCAGGGTCGAGAGAGACCCAGTACTTC.

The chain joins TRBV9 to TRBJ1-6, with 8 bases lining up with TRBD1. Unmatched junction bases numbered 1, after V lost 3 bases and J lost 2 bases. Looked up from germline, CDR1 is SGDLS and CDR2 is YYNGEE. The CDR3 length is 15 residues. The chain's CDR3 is CASSGQGTYNSPLHF. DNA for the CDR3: TGTGCCAGCAGCGGACAGGGGACCTATAATTCACCCCTCCACTTT.

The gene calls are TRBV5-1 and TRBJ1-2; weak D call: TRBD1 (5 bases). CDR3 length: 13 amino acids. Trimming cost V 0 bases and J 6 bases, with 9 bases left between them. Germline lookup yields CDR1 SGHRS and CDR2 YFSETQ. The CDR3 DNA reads TGCGCCAGCAGCTTGGGAGGGGCTGATGGCTACACCTTC. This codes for CASSLGGADGYTF.

The CDR3 sequence: CASSLGQGLYNEQFF. DNA of the CDR3: TGTGCCAGCAGCTTAGGACAGGGACTCTACAATGAGCAGTTCTTC. The rearrangement joins TRBV11-2 to TRBJ2-1, with D possibly matching TRBD1 (7 bases). CDR1 and CDR2 from the germline V gene are SGHAT and FQNNGV. CDR3 length: 15 residues. V dropped 1 base and J dropped 3 bases, with 10 bases sitting between them.

The CDR3 is CASSGPGQGRPYGYTF. CDR3 nucleotide sequence: TGTGCCAGCAGCGGCCCGGGACAGGGGAGACCCTATGGCTACACCTTC. This chain links TRBV9 with TRBJ1-2, with 10 nucleotides matching TRBD1. The V and J ends lost 3 bases and 4 bases, in that order; junction bases with no gene match: 9. CDR3 length equals 16 residues. Germline assignment: CDR1 SGDLS and CDR2 YYNGEE.

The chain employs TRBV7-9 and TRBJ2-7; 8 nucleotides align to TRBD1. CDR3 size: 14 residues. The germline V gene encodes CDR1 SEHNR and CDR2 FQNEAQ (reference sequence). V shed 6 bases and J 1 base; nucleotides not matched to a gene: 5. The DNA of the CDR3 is TGTGCCAGCAGGTTGACAGGGGAATCCTACGAGCAGTACTTC. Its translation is CASRLTGESYEQYF.

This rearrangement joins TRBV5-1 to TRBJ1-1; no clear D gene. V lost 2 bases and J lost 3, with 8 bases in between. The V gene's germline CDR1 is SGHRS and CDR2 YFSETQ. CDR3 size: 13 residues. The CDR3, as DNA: TGCGCCAGCAGCTTACCGAGCGACACTGAAGCTTTCTTT. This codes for CASSLPSDTEAFF.

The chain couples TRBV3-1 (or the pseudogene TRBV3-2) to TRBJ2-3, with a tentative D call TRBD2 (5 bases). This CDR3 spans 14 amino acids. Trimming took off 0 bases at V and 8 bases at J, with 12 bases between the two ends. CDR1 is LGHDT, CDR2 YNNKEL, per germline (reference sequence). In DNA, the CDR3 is TGTGCCAGCAGCCAAGATCAGGTAGGAGGTACGCAGTATTTT. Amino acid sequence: CASSQDQVGGTQYF.

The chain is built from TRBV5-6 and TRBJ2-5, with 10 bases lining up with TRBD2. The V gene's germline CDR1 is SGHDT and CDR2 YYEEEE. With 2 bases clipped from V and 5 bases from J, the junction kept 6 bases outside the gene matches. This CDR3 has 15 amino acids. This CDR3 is CASSFSLAGVETQYF. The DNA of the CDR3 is TGTGCCAGCAGCTTTTCTCTAGCGGGGGTTGAGACCCAGTACTTC.

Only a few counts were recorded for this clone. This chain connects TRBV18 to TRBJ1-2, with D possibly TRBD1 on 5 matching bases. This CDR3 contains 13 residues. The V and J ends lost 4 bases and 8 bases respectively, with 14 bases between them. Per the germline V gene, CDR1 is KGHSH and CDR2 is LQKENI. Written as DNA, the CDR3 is TGTGCCAGCTCACTCGACGGGGCTGGCGGCTACACCTTC. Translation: CASSLDGAGGYTF.

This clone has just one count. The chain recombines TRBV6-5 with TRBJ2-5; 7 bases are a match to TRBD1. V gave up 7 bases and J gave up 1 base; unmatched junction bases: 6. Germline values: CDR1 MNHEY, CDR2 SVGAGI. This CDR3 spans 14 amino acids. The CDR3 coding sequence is TGTGCCAGCACCTGGGGGACAGTCCAAGAGACCCAGTACTTC. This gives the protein CASTWGTVQETQYF.